The rows below give T cell receptor beta chains drawn from one sample of a study of blood T cell repertoires in COVID-19. Using immunoSEQ multiplex PCR, the repertoire was profiled, and TCRdb retains in-frame clones only, with some absent. This table holds 90,000 or so clones, nearly 90% found once. Sequencing used peripheral blood. These receptors originate from a woman of 80 years or more with active or convalescent COVID-19. CDR3s include the opening cysteine and the closing phenylalanine or tryptophan. Fields, in order: clone size, D gene, V gene, J gene, CDR3 protein, CDR3 DNA. D genes are given only for firm matches. Size is omitted from some rows. Given values are once, few, many or a class for expanded clones.

clone size: NA; D gene: NA; V gene: TRBV6-5; J gene: TRBJ2-5; CDR3 protein: CASSPTAQETQYF; CDR3 DNA: TGTGCCAGCAGTCCGACAGCACAAGAGACCCAGTACTTC
clone size: few; D gene: NA; V gene: TRBV19; J gene: TRBJ2-2; CDR3 protein: CASSSGIHTGELFF; CDR3 DNA: TGTGCCAGTAGTAGCGGGATCCACACCGGGGAGCTGTTTTTT
clone size: NA; D gene: NA; V gene: TRBV27; J gene: TRBJ1-4; CDR3 protein: CASSYSITNEKLFF; CDR3 DNA: TGTGCCAGCAGTTATTCCATCACTAATGAAAAACTGTTTTTT
clone size: NA; D gene: TRBD1; V gene: TRBV7-2; J gene: TRBJ2-5; CDR3 protein: CASSSPGTGGKTQYF; CDR3 DNA: TGTGCCAGCAGCTCCCCCGGGACAGGGGGCAAGACCCAGTACTTC
clone size: NA; D gene: TRBD1; V gene: TRBV2; J gene: TRBJ2-6; CDR3 protein: CASSNRGAGANVLTF; CDR3 DNA: TGTGCCAGCAGTAACAGGGGAGCTGGGGCCAACGTCCTGACTTTC
clone size: NA; D gene: NA; V gene: TRBV19; J gene: TRBJ1-3; CDR3 protein: CASSASGGFSGNTIYF; CDR3 DNA: TGTGCCAGTAGTGCCTCCGGAGGGTTCTCTGGAAACACCATATATTTT
clone size: NA; D gene: TRBD2; V gene: TRBV27; J gene: TRBJ2-3; CDR3 protein: CASRPRLAASGDTQYF; CDR3 DNA: TGTGCCAGCAGGCCCCGACTAGCGGCCTCGGGAGATACGCAGTATTTT
clone size: NA; D gene: TRBD2; V gene: TRBV27; J gene: TRBJ2-7; CDR3 protein: CASSWSAGGLAGRLSYEQYF; CDR3 DNA: TGTGCCAGCAGTTGGTCCGCCGGGGGACTAGCGGGCCGCCTCTCCTACGAGCAGTACTTC
clone size: few; D gene: TRBD1; V gene: TRBV6-5; J gene: TRBJ1-2; CDR3 protein: CASSKGQGLGYTF; CDR3 DNA: TGTGCCAGCAGTAAGGGACAGGGATTAGGCTACACCTTC
clone size: few; D gene: TRBD1; V gene: TRBV28; J gene: TRBJ1-3; CDR3 protein: CASSLWTGSSGNTIYF; CDR3 DNA: TGTGCCAGCAGTTTATGGACAGGGTCGTCTGGAAACACCATATATTTT
clone size: NA; D gene: NA; V gene: TRBV6-2/TRBV6-3; J gene: TRBJ2-7; CDR3 protein: CASSYAPWSSYEQYF; CDR3 DNA: TGTGCCAGCAGTTACGCCCCCTGGAGCTCCTACGAGCAGTACTTC
clone size: NA; D gene: NA; V gene: TRBV18; J gene: TRBJ2-1; CDR3 protein: CASSPNTNEQFF; CDR3 DNA: TGTGCCAGCTCACCAAACACGAATGAGCAGTTCTTC
clone size: NA; D gene: TRBD1; V gene: TRBV27; J gene: TRBJ2-1; CDR3 protein: CASSPRRDRVGNEQFF; CDR3 DNA: TGTGCCAGCAGCCCCCGGCGGGACAGGGTTGGAAATGAGCAGTTCTTC
clone size: NA; D gene: NA; V gene: TRBV9; J gene: TRBJ2-7; CDR3 protein: CASSPRRAMYEQYF; CDR3 DNA: TGTGCCAGCAGCCCTCGGCGGGCGATGTACGAGCAGTACTTC
clone size: NA; D gene: NA; V gene: TRBV19; J gene: TRBJ2-5; CDR3 protein: CASSMRRAAETQYF; CDR3 DNA: TGTGCCAGTAGTATGAGAAGAGCGGCAGAGACCCAGTACTTC
clone size: NA; D gene: NA; V gene: TRBV5-1; J gene: TRBJ1-6; CDR3 protein: CASSLEGPNSPLHF; CDR3 DNA: TGCGCCAGCAGCTTGGAGGGGCCCAATTCACCCCTCCACTTT
clone size: NA; D gene: TRBD1; V gene: TRBV28; J gene: TRBJ2-7; CDR3 protein: CASNRQGARYEQYF; CDR3 DNA: TGTGCCAGCAATCGACAGGGGGCGCGGTACGAGCAGTACTTC
clone size: NA; D gene: TRBD2; V gene: TRBV4-3; J gene: TRBJ2-7; CDR3 protein: CASSQDWLAGYEQYF; CDR3 DNA: TGCGCCAGCAGCCAAGATTGGCTAGCGGGATACGAGCAGTACTTC
clone size: NA; D gene: NA; V gene: TRBV7-2; J gene: TRBJ2-3; CDR3 protein: CASSSPSGTDTQYF; CDR3 DNA: TGTGCCAGCAGTTCTCCTAGCGGCACAGATACGCAGTATTTT
clone size: few; D gene: TRBD1; V gene: TRBV19; J gene: TRBJ2-7; CDR3 protein: CASSLQGIQYF; CDR3 DNA: TGTGCCAGTAGTCTACAGGGGATTCAGTACTTC
clone size: NA; D gene: NA; V gene: TRBV5-1; J gene: TRBJ1-1; CDR3 protein: CASSLAGTLNTEAFF; CDR3 DNA: TGCGCCAGCAGCTTGGCCGGGACACTAAACACTGAAGCTTTCTTT
clone size: NA; D gene: TRBD2; V gene: TRBV6-5; J gene: TRBJ2-7; CDR3 protein: CASSPRTSGYEQYF; CDR3 DNA: TGTGCCAGCAGCCCGCGGACTAGCGGGTACGAGCAGTACTTC
clone size: NA; D gene: NA; V gene: TRBV10-3; J gene: TRBJ2-3; CDR3 protein: CAISESAGVDTQYF; CDR3 DNA: TGTGCCATCAGTGAGTCGGCAGGGGTAGATACGCAGTATTTT
clone size: NA; D gene: TRBD2; V gene: TRBV19; J gene: TRBJ2-1; CDR3 protein: CASSRAGGGNEQFF; CDR3 DNA: TGTGCCAGTAGTAGGGCGGGAGGGGGGAATGAGCAGTTCTTC
clone size: NA; D gene: TRBD2; V gene: TRBV10-3; J gene: TRBJ2-7; CDR3 protein: CASRGSSYEQYF; CDR3 DNA: TGTGCCTCCCGCGGGAGCTCCTACGAGCAGTACTTC
clone size: NA; D gene: NA; V gene: TRBV28; J gene: TRBJ2-7; CDR3 protein: CASRPLPGASSYEQYF; CDR3 DNA: TGTGCCAGCAGACCCCTACCGGGAGCTAGCTCCTACGAGCAGTACTTC
clone size: NA; D gene: NA; V gene: TRBV5-1; J gene: TRBJ2-7; CDR3 protein: CASSLAADWSSYEQYF; CDR3 DNA: TGCGCCAGCAGCTTGGCCGCGGACTGGAGCTCCTACGAGCAGTACTTC
clone size: NA; D gene: NA; V gene: TRBV28; J gene: TRBJ1-5; CDR3 protein: CASRAGIQPQHF; CDR3 DNA: TGTGCCAGCAGGGCAGGGATTCAGCCCCAGCATTTT
clone size: NA; D gene: TRBD2; V gene: TRBV29-1; J gene: TRBJ2-1; CDR3 protein: CSVVASGINNEQFF; CDR3 DNA: TGCAGCGTTGTTGCTAGCGGGATAAACAATGAGCAGTTCTTC
clone size: NA; D gene: NA; V gene: TRBV30; J gene: TRBJ2-1; CDR3 protein: CASRDSDNEQFF; CDR3 DNA: TGTGCCTCCCGGGACTCCGACAATGAGCAGTTCTTC
clone size: NA; D gene: TRBD2; V gene: TRBV30; J gene: TRBJ2-7; CDR3 protein: CAGGFGTSGRAVRYEQYF; CDR3 DNA: TGTGCCGGAGGGTTTGGGACTAGCGGGAGGGCCGTTAGATACGAGCAGTACTTC
clone size: few; D gene: TRBD2; V gene: TRBV4-1; J gene: TRBJ2-3; CDR3 protein: CASSQAGGSDTQYF; CDR3 DNA: TGCGCCAGCAGCCAAGCGGGCGGGAGCGATACGCAGTATTTT
clone size: NA; D gene: TRBD2; V gene: TRBV2; J gene: TRBJ2-5; CDR3 protein: CASSEVSAGGGETQYF; CDR3 DNA: TGTGCCAGCAGTGAAGTGTCAGCGGGGGGCGGAGAGACCCAGTACTTC
clone size: once; D gene: NA; V gene: TRBV5-1; J gene: TRBJ2-7; CDR3 protein: CASSGRDRAGRFHEQYF; CDR3 DNA: TGCGCCAGCAGCGGACGGGATCGGGCAGGAAGGTTCCACGAGCAGTACTTC
clone size: NA; D gene: TRBD2; V gene: TRBV6-2/TRBV6-3; J gene: TRBJ2-7; CDR3 protein: CASSHRGTSGPSYEQYF; CDR3 DNA: TGTGCCAGCAGCCACCGCGGGACTAGCGGGCCTTCCTACGAGCAGTACTTC
clone size: few; D gene: NA; V gene: TRBV19; J gene: TRBJ1-5; CDR3 protein: CASSQSFAPGQPQHF; CDR3 DNA: TGTGCCAGTAGCCAATCATTCGCCCCGGGGCAGCCCCAGCATTTT
clone size: NA; D gene: TRBD1; V gene: TRBV18; J gene: TRBJ1-1; CDR3 protein: CASSPKEQGAGTEAFF; CDR3 DNA: TGTGCCAGCTCACCGAAGGAACAGGGGGCTGGCACTGAAGCTTTCTTT
clone size: NA; D gene: TRBD2; V gene: TRBV7-6; J gene: TRBJ2-3; CDR3 protein: CASSLGGLAGVVDTQYF; CDR3 DNA: TGTGCCAGCAGCTTAGGCGGGTTAGCGGGAGTGGTAGATACGCAGTATTTT
clone size: NA; D gene: TRBD2; V gene: TRBV9; J gene: TRBJ2-5; CDR3 protein: CASSVATASGRGGGETQYF; CDR3 DNA: TGTGCCAGCAGCGTAGCTACGGCTAGCGGGAGGGGGGGAGGAGAGACCCAGTACTTC
clone size: once; D gene: TRBD2; V gene: TRBV3-1/TRBV3-2; J gene: TRBJ2-3; CDR3 protein: CASSRTSGSRDTQYF; CDR3 DNA: TGTGCCAGCAGCCGGACTAGCGGGAGTAGGGATACGCAGTATTTT
clone size: NA; D gene: TRBD1; V gene: TRBV7-2; J gene: TRBJ2-7; CDR3 protein: CASGRDSSYEQYF; CDR3 DNA: TGTGCCAGCGGCCGGGACAGCTCCTACGAGCAGTACTTC
clone size: NA; D gene: NA; V gene: TRBV2; J gene: TRBJ1-1; CDR3 protein: CASSVRGLNTEAFF; CDR3 DNA: TGTGCCAGCAGTGTAAGGGGCTTGAACACTGAAGCTTTCTTT
clone size: NA; D gene: TRBD2; V gene: TRBV28; J gene: TRBJ2-1; CDR3 protein: CASLSGSSYNEQFF; CDR3 DNA: TGTGCCAGCTTGAGCGGGAGCTCCTACAATGAGCAGTTCTTC
clone size: few; D gene: NA; V gene: TRBV7-2; J gene: TRBJ2-1; CDR3 protein: CASSLDGGSSYNEQFF; CDR3 DNA: TGTGCCAGCAGCTTAGACGGGGGAAGCTCCTACAATGAGCAGTTCTTC
clone size: NA; D gene: NA; V gene: TRBV19; J gene: TRBJ2-3; CDR3 protein: CASHLAGGGTDTQYF; CDR3 DNA: TGTGCCAGCCATCTAGCTGGCGGTGGCACAGATACGCAGTATTTT
clone size: few; D gene: TRBD1; V gene: TRBV12-5; J gene: TRBJ1-2; CDR3 protein: CASGLGRTGFGYTF; CDR3 DNA: TGTGCTAGTGGTTTGGGGCGGACAGGGTTTGGCTACACCTTC
clone size: once; D gene: TRBD2; V gene: TRBV5-1; J gene: TRBJ2-3; CDR3 protein: CASSPGTSGRTDTQYF; CDR3 DNA: TGCGCCAGCAGCCCCGGGACTAGCGGGAGAACAGATACGCAGTATTTT
clone size: NA; D gene: TRBD2; V gene: TRBV6-1; J gene: TRBJ2-1; CDR3 protein: CASSVGTSSSSYNEQFF; CDR3 DNA: TGTGCCAGCAGTGTGGGGACTAGCAGTAGCTCCTACAATGAGCAGTTCTTC
clone size: NA; D gene: NA; V gene: TRBV27; J gene: TRBJ2-2; CDR3 protein: CASSFRGTPTGTGELFF; CDR3 DNA: TGTGCCAGCAGTTTCAGGGGGACTCCCACGGGCACCGGGGAGCTGTTTTTT
clone size: once; D gene: TRBD2; V gene: TRBV5-4; J gene: TRBJ2-7; CDR3 protein: CASSLASGGYEQYF; CDR3 DNA: TGTGCCAGCAGCTTGGCGTCGGGGGGCTACGAGCAGTACTTC
clone size: NA; D gene: NA; V gene: TRBV5-4; J gene: TRBJ1-2; CDR3 protein: CASSSDRHGYTF; CDR3 DNA: TGTGCCAGCAGCTCCGACAGGCATGGCTACACCTTC
clone size: NA; D gene: TRBD1; V gene: TRBV7-3; J gene: TRBJ2-3; CDR3 protein: CASSTQGVGADTQYF; CDR3 DNA: TGTGCCAGCAGCACCCAGGGGGTCGGGGCAGATACGCAGTATTTT
clone size: NA; D gene: NA; V gene: TRBV5-1; J gene: TRBJ1-4; CDR3 protein: CASSQNVGSTNEKLFF; CDR3 DNA: TGCGCCAGCAGCCAGAACGTGGGCTCAACTAATGAAAAACTGTTTTTT
clone size: NA; D gene: TRBD1; V gene: TRBV5-1; J gene: TRBJ2-5; CDR3 protein: CASTYSGTGGETQYF; CDR3 DNA: TGCGCCAGCACCTACTCTGGGACAGGGGGTGAGACCCAGTACTTC